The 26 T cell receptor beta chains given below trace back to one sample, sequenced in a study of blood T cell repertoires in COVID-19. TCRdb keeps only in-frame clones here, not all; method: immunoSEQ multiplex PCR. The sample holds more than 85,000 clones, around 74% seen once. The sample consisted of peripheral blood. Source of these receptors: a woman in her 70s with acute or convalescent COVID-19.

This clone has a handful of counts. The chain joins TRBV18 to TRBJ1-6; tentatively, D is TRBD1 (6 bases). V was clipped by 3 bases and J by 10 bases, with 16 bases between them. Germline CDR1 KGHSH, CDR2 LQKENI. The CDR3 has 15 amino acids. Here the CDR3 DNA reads TGTGCCAGCTCACCCCAAGACAGGTGGAACTCACCCCTCCACTTT. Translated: CASSPQDRWNSPLHF.

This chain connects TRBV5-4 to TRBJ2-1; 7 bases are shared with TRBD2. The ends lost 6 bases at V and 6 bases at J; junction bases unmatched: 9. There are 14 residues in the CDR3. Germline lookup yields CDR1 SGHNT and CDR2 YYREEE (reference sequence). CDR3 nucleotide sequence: TGTGCCAGCACGCTCGCGGGGGACTCCAATGAGCAGTTCTTC. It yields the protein CASTLAGDSNEQFF.

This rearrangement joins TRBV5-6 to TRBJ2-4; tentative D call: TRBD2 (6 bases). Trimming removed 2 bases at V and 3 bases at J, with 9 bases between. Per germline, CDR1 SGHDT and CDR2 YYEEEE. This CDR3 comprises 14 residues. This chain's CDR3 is CASSLPGVKNIQYF. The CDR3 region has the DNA TGTGCCAGCAGCTTACCGGGGGTCAAAAACATTCAGTACTTC.

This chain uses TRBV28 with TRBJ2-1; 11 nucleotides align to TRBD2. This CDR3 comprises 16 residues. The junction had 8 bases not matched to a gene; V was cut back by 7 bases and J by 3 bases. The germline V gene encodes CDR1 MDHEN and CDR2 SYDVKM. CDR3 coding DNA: TGTGCCAGCACCCCTAGCGGGGGGCTGTTCTACAATGAGCAGTTCTTC. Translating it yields CASTPSGGLFYNEQFF.

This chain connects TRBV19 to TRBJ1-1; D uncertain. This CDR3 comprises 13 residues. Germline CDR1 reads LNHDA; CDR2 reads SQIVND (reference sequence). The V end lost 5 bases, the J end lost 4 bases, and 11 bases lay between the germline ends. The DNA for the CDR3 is TGTGCCAGTAGTGGCTTCGCGGGCACTGAAGCTTTCTTT. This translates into CASSGFAGTEAFF. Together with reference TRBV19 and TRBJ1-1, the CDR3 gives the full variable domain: DGGITQSPKYLFRKEGQNVTLSCEQNLNHDAMYWYRQDPGQGLRLIYYSQIVNDFQKGDIAEGYSVSREKKESFPLTVTSAQKNPTAFYLCASSGFAGTEAFFGQGTRLTVV.

As DNA, the CDR3 is TGCGCCAGCAGCCAAGAGTACCAGACCGGGGAGCTGTTTTTT. Protein sequence: CASSQEYQTGELFF. The genes are TRBV4-1 and TRBJ2-2; D is unresolved. The CDR3 is made up of 14 amino acids. Germline values: CDR1 MGHRA, CDR2 YSYEKL. V lost 0 bases, J lost 5 bases, and 7 bases lay in between.

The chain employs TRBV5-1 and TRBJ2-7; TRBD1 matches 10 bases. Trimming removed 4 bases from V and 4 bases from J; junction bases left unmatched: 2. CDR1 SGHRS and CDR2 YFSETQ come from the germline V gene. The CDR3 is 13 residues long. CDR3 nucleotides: TGCGCCAGCAGCGGGACAGGGGAATACGAGCAGTACTTC. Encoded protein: CASSGTGEYEQYF.

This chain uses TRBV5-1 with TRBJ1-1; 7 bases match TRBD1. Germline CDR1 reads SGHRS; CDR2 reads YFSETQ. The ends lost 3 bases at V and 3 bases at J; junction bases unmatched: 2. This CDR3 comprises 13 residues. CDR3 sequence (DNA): TGCGCCAGCAGCTCAGGGGGGTACACTGAAGCTTTCTTT. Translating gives CASSSGGYTEAFF.

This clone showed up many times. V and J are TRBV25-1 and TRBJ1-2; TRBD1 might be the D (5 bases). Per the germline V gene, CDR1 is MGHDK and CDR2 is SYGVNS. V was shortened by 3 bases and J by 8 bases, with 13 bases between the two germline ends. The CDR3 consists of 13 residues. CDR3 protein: CASSEGGIHGYTF. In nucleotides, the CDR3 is TGTGCCAGCAGTGAGGGGGGGATCCACGGCTACACCTTC.

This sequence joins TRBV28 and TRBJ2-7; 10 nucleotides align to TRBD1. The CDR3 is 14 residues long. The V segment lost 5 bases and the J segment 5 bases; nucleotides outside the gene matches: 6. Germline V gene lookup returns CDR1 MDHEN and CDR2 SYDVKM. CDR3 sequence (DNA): TGTGCCAGCAGTCACCGACAGGGGGCAGACGAGCAGTACTTC. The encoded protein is CASSHRQGADEQYF.

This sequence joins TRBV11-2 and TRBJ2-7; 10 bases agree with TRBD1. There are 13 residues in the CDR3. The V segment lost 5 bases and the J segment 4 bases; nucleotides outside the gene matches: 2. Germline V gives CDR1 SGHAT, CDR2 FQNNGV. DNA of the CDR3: TGTGCCAGCAGCCCGGGACAGGGGTACGAGCAGTACTTC. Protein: CASSPGQGYEQYF.

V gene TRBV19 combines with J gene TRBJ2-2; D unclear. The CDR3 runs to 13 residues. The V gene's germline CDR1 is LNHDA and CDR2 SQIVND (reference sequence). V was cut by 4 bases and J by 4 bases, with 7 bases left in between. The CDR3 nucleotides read TGTGCCAGTAGTACGTCAGTCACCGGGGAGCTGTTTTTT. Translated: CASSTSVTGELFF.

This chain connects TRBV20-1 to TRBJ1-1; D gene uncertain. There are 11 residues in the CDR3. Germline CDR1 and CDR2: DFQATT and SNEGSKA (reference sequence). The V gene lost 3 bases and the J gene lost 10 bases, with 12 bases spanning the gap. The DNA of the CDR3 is TGCAGTGCTAGTCAACCCAGCGGAGCTTTCTTT. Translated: CSASQPSGAFF.

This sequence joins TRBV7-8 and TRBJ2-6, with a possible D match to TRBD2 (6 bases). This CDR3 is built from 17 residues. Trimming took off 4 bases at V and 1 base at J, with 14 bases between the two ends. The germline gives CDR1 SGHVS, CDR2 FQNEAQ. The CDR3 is CASSSGGGRSGANVLTF. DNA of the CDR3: TGTGCCAGCAGCTCCGGCGGAGGGAGATCTGGGGCCAACGTCCTGACTTTC.

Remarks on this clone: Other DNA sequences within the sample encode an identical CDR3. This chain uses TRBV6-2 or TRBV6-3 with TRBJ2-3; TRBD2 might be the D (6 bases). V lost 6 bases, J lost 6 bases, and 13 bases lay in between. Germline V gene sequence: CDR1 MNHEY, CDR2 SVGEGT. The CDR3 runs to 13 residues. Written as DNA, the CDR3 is TGTGCCAGCAGCCTAGCGTTGGCGGATACGCAGTATTTT. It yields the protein CASSLALADTQYF.

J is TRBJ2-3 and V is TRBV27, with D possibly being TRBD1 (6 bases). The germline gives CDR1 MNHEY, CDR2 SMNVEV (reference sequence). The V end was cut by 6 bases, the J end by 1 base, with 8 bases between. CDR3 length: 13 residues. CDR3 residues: CASSPGGTDTQYF. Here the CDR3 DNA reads TGTGCCAGCAGCCCAGGGGGCACAGATACGCAGTATTTT.

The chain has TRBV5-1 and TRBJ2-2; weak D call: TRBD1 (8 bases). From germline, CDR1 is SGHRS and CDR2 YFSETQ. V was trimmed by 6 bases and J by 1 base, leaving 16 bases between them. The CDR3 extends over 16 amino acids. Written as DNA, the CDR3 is TGCGCCAGCACCCTGGGGGGGACAGGGAACACCGGGGAGCTGTTTTTT. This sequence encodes CASTLGGTGNTGELFF.

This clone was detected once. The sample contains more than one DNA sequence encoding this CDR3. Here the CDR3 reads CASSPETGLTEAFF. CDR3 DNA: TGTGCCAGCTCACCAGAGACAGGGCTCACTGAAGCTTTCTTT. This rearrangement joins TRBV18 to TRBJ1-1; 7 bases are shared with TRBD1. The V and J ends lost 2 bases and 4 bases, in that order; junction bases with no gene match: 4. This CDR3 has 14 residues. Germline assignment: CDR1 KGHSH and CDR2 LQKENI.

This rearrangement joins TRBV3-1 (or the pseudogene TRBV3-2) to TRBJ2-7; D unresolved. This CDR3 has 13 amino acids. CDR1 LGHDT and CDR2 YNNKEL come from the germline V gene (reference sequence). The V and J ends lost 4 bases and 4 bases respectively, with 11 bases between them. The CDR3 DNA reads TGTGCCAGCAGCCTCAGGCCTCGATACGAGCAGTACTTC. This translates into CASSLRPRYEQYF.

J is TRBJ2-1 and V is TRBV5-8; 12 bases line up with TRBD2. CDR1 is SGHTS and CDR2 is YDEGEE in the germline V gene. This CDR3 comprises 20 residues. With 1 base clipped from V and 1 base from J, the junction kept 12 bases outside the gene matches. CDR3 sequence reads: CASSLRFGLAGSGSYNEQFF. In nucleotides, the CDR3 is TGTGCCAGCAGCTTGAGGTTCGGACTAGCGGGGTCGGGATCCTACAATGAGCAGTTCTTC.

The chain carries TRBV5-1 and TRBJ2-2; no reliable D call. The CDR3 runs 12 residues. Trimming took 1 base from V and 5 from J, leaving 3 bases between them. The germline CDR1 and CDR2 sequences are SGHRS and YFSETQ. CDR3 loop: CASSLLTGELFF. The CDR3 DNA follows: TGCGCCAGCAGCTTGCTGACCGGGGAGCTGTTTTTT.

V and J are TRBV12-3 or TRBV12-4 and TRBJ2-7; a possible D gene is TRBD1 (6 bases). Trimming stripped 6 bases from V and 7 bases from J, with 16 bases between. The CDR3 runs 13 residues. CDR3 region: CASSPKQGTEQYF. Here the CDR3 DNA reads TGTGCCAGCAGCCCCAAACAGGGAACGGAGCAGTACTTC.

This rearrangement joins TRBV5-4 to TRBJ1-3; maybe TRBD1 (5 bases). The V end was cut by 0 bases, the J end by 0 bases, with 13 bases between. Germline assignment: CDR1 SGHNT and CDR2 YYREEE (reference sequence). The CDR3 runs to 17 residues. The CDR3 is CASSLAAKGVSGNTIYF. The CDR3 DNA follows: TGTGCCAGCAGCTTGGCCGCAAAAGGGGTCTCTGGAAACACCATATATTTT. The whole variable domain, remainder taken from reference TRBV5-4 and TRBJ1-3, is ETGVTQSPTHLIKTRGQQVTLRCSSQSGHNTVSWYQQALGQGPQFIFQYYREEENGRGNFPPRFSGLQFPNYSSELNVNALELDDSALYLCASSLAAKGVSGNTIYFGEGSWLTVV.

CDR3 in amino acids: CASSIALQGIAEAFF. The DNA of the CDR3 is TGTGCCAGCAGTATCGCCCTACAGGGGATAGCTGAAGCTTTCTTT. The gene calls are TRBV6-5 and TRBJ1-1, with 7 bases lining up with TRBD1. Germline trimming cut 5 bases from V and 6 bases from J; bases unmatched to any gene: 12. The CDR3 sequence is 15 residues long. Germline V gene data show CDR1 as MNHEY and CDR2 as SVGAGI.

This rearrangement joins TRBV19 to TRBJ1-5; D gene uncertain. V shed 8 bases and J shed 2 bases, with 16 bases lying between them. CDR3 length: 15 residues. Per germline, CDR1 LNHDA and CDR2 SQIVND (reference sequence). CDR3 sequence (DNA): TGTGCCAGTTCATCATCGGGTGAAGGCAATCAGCCCCAGCATTTT. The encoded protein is CASSSSGEGNQPQHF.

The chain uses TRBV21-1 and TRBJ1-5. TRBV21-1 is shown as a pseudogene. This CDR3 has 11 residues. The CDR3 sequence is CASDPGRGQHF. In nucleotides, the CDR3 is TGTGCCAGCGACCCAGGGAGGGGACAGCATTTT.